This T cell receptor beta chain emerged from a study of blood T cell repertoires in COVID-19. As for the study in general: Specimens from acute and convalescent COVID-19 originated in the United States, Italy and Spain. PBMCs, B-cell-depleted T cells, or T cells were the source of the cDNA or gDNA that made up the material.

This CDR3 has 13 residues. Per the germline V gene, CDR1 is SEHNR and CDR2 is FQNEAQ (reference sequence). J lost 8 bases, V lost 5 bases, and 6 bases had no gene match. Methods used by the authors: Counts of nucleated cells, estimated from reference gene primer amplification, were obtained. Produced via immunoSEQ multiplex PCR; TCRdb's table is partial and in-frame only. The V and J calls and clone size are taken from that table; D and trimming were inferred from the DNA. The sample carries 150,000 to 200,000 clones, about 83% recorded once. Recovered participants had two consecutive negative NP/OP PCR tests, healthcare professional clearance, or symptom resolution.

Sequenced sample: PBMCs or T cells enriched from blood (not recorded which). This TCR came from a woman in her twenties or thirties who had recovered from COVID-19. This chain joins TRBV7-9 and TRBJ2-1; 7 bases align to TRBD2. CDR3 bases: TGTGCCAGCAGCCCGAGCGGGATGGATGAGCAGTTCTTC. It yields the protein CASSPSGMDEQFF.